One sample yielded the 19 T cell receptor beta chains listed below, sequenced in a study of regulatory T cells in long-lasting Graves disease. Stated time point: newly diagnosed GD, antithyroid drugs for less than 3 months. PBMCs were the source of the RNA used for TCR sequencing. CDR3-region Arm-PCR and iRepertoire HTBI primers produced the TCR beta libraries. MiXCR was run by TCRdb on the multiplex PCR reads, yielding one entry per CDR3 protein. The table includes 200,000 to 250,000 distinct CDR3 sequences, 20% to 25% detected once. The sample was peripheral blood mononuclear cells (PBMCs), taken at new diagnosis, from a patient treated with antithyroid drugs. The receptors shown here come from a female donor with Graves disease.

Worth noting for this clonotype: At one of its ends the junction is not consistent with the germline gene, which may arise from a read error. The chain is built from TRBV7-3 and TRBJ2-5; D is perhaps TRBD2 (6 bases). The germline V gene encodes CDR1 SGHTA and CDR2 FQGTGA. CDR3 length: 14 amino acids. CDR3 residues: CASSLGGIQEAQHF. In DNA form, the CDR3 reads TGTGCCAGCAGCTTGGGCGGGATTCAAGAGGCCCAGCACTTC.

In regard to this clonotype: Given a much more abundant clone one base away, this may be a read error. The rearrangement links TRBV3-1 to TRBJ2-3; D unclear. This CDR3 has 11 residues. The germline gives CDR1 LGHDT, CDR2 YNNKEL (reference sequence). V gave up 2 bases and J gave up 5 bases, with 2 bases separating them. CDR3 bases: TGTGCCAGCAGCCAAATAGATACGCAGTATTTT. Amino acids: CASSQIDTQYF.

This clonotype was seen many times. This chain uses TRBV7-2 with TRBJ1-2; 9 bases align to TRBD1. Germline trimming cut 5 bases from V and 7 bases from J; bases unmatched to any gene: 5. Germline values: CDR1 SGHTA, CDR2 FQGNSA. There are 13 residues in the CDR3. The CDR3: CASSMTGGGGYTF. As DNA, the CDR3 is TGTGCCAGCAGCATGACAGGGGGAGGTGGCTACACCTTC.

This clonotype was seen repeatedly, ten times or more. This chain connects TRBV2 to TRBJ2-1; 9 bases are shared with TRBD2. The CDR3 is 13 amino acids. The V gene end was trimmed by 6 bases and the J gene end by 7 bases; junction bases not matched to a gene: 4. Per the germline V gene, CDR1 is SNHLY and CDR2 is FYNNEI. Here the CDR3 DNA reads TGTGCCAGCAGGGGACTAGCCCTTAATGAGCAGTTCTTC. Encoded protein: CASRGLALNEQFF.

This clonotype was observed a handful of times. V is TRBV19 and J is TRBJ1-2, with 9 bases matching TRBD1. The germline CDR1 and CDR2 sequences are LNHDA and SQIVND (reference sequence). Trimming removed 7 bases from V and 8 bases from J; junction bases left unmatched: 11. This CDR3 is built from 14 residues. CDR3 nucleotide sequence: TGTGCCAGTAATCCCCAGGGACAGGGAGGCGGCTACACCTTC. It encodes CASNPQGQGGGYTF.

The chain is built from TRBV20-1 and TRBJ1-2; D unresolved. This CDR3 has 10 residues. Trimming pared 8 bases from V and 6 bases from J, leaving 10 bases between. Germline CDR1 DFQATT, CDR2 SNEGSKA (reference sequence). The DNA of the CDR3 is TGCAGTCCGTATCGAGATGGCTACACCTTC. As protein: CSPYRDGYTF.

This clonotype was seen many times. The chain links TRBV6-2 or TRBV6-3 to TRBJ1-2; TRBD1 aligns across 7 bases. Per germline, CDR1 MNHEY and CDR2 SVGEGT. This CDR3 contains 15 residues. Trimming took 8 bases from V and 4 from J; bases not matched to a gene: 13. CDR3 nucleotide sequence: TGTGCCAGCGCTAGTAACAGGGGTGGATCCTATGGCTACACCTTC. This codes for CASASNRGGSYGYTF.

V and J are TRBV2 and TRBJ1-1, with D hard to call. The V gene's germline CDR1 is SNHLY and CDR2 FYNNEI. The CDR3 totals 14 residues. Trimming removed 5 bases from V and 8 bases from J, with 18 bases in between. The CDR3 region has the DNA TGTGCCAGCAGTTTCGGATGGACGAACGGGGAAGCTTTCTTT. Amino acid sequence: CASSFGWTNGEAFF.

This CDR3 reads CASSFVSQETQYF. CDR3 coding DNA: TGTGCCAGCAGTTTTGTATCCCAAGAGACCCAGTACTTC. The J gene is TRBJ2-5, the V gene TRBV27; D call uncertain. The CDR3 spans 13 residues. V was cut by 3 bases and J by 1 base, with 6 bases left in between. CDR1 and CDR2 (germline): MNHEY, SMNVEV (reference sequence).

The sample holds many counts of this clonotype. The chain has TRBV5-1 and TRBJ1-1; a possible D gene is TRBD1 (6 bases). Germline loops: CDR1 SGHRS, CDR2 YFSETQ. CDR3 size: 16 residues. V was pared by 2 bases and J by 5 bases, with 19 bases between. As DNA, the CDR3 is TGCGCCAGCAGCTTTAGGGGGGAGGGATTGTCGACTGAAGCTTTCTTT. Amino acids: CASSFRGEGLSTEAFF. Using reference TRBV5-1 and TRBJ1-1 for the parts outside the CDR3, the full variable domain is KAGVTQTPRYLIKTRGQQVTLSCSPISGHRSVSWYQQTPGQGLQFLFEYFSETQRNKGNFPGRFSGRQFSNSRSEMNVSTLELGDSALYLCASSFRGEGLSTEAFFGQGTRLTVV.

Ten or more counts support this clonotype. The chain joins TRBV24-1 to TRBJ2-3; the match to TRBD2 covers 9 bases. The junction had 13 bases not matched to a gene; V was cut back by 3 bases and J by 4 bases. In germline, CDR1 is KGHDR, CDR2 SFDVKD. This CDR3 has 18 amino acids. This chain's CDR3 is CATSDPRGAGGRSDTQYF. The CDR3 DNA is TGTGCCACCAGTGATCCCCGTGGCGCGGGGGGGAGATCAGATACGCAGTATTTT.

In DNA, the CDR3 is TGCAGTGTGGAGGGGGCTTTGGGCAACACCATATATTTT. Its protein product is CSVEGALGNTIYF. The rearrangement joins TRBV20-1 to TRBJ1-3, with 7 positions matching TRBD1. Trimming took 7 bases from V and 7 from J; bases not matched to a gene: 10. From germline, CDR1 is DFQATT and CDR2 SNEGSKA (reference sequence). The CDR3 covers 13 residues.

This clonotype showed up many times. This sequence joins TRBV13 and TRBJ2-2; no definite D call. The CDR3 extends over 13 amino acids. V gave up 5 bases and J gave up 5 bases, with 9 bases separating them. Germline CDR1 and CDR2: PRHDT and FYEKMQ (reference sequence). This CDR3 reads CASSRVGTGELFF. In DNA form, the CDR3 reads TGTGCCAGCAGCAGGGTCGGGACCGGGGAGCTGTTTTTT.

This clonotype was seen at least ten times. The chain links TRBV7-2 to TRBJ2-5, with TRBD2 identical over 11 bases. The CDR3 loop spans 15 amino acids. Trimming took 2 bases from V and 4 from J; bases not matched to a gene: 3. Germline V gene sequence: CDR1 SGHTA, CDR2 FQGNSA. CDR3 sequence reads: CASSLTSGRGETQYF. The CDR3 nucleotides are TGTGCCAGCAGCTTAACTAGCGGGAGAGGAGAGACCCAGTACTTC.

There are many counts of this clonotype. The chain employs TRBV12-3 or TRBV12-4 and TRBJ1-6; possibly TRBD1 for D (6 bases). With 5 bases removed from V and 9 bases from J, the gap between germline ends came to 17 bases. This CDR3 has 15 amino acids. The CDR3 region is CASSRRGGLGSPLHF. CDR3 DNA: TGTGCCAGCAGTCGTAGGGGGGGTCTCGGTTCACCCCTCCACTTT.

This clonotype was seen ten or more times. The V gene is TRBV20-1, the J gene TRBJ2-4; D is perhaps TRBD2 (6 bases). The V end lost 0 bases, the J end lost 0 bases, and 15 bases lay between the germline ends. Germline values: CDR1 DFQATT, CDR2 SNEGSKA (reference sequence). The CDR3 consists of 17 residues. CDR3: CSAREARLASAKNIQYF. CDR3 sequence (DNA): TGCAGTGCTAGAGAGGCAAGGCTAGCGTCAGCCAAAAACATTCAGTACTTC.

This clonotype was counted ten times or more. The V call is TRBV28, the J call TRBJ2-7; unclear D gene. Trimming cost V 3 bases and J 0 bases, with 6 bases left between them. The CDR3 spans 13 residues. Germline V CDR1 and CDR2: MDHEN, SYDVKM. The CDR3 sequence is CASSFRRSYEQYF. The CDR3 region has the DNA TGTGCCAGCAGTTTTAGGCGCTCCTACGAGCAGTACTTC.

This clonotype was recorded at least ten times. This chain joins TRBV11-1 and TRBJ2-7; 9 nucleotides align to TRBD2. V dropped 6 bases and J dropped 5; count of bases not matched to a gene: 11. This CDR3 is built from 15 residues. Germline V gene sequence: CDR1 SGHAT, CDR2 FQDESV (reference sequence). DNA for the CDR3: TGTGCCAGCAGTTATAGCGGGAGTCTTGTCGACGAGCAGTACTTC. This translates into CASSYSGSLVDEQYF.

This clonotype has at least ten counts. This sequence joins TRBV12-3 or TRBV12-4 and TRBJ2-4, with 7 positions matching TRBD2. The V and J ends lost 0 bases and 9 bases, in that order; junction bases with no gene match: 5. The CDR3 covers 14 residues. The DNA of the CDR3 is TGTGCCAGCAGTTTAGCGGGAGGGCCGGGCATTCAGTACTTC. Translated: CASSLAGGPGIQYF.